This T cell receptor beta chain stems from a study of T cell changes during pregnancy in multiple sclerosis. This table comes from immunoSEQ multiplex PCR, and its TCRdb copy is limited to in-frame clones, with some not included. The sample yields just under 65,000 clones, 90% seen once. The table lists this clone with a count of one. V gave up 4 bases and J gave up 0 bases, with 10 bases separating them. CDR1 is SEHNR, CDR2 FQNEAQ, per germline (reference sequence). The CDR3 is 15 amino acids. This TCR was sampled from a female donor in good health, enrolled as a control in a pregnancy study. J is TRBJ1-3 and V is TRBV7-9; no clear D gene. Specimen: peripheral blood, collected in the second trimester of pregnancy. The CDR3 nucleotides read TGTGCCAGCAGCTGGCGGGAAAGCTCTGGAAACACCATATATTTT. Protein sequence: CASSWRESSGNTIYF.